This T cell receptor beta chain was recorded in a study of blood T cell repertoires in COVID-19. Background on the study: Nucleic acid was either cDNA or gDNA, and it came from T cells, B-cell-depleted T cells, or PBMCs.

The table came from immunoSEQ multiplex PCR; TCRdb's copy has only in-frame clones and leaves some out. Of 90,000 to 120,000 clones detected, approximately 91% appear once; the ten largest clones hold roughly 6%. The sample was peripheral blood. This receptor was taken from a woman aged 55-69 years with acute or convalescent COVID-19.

The CDR3 region has the DNA TGTGCCAGCAGCCAAGGGGCAGCTTACAATGAGCAGTTCTTC. Translated, it gives CASSQGAAYNEQFF. The rearrangement joins TRBV3-1 (or the pseudogene TRBV3-2) to TRBJ2-1, with unresolved D. The V and J ends lost 1 base and 4 bases respectively, with 8 bases between them. The germline V gene has CDR1 LGHDT and CDR2 YNNKEL (reference sequence). This CDR3 has 14 amino acids.